This TCR beta chain emerged from a study of blood T cell repertoires in COVID-19. The data were produced by immunoSEQ multiplex PCR, yet TCRdb's version contains in-frame clones alone and is incomplete. The sample includes 200,000 to 300,000 clones, approximately 85% seen only once; the top ten take 9.5% to 15%. From germline, CDR1 is MDHEN and CDR2 SYDVKM. This CDR3 has 13 residues. The V gene end was trimmed by 11 bases and the J gene end by 4 bases; junction bases not matched to a gene: 8. The chain combines TRBV28 with TRBJ1-2, with TRBD1 matching 9 bases. Sequencing used peripheral blood. The TCR was taken from a woman aged 55-69 years with active or convalescent COVID-19. The CDR3 region has the DNA TGTGCCGCCTCCCCGACAGGGGGCTATGGCTACACCTTC. Amino acid sequence: CAASPTGGYGYTF.